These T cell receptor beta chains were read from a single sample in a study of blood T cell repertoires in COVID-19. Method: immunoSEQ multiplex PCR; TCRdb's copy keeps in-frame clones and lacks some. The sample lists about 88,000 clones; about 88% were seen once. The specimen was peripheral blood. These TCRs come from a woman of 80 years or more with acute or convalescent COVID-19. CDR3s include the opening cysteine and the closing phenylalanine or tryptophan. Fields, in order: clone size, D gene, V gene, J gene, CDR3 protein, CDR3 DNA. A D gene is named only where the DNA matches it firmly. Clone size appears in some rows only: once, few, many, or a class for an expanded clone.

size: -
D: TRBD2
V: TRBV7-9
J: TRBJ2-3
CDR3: CASSLAGLAGGADTQYF
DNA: TGTGCCAGCAGCTTAGCGGGACTAGCGGGCGGCGCAGATACGCAGTATTTT

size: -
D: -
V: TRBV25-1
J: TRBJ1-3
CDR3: CASSDWRGETGNTIYF
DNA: TGTGCCAGCAGTGACTGGAGGGGCGAGACTGGAAACACCATATATTTT

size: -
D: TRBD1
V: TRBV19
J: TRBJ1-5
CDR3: CASSIVGTGVNQPQHF
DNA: TGTGCCAGTAGTATAGTAGGGACAGGGGTCAATCAGCCCCAGCATTTT

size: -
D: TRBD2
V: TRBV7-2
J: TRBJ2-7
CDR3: CASSLLPGTSGRSYEQYF
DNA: TGTGCCAGCAGCTTACTTCCGGGGACTAGCGGGAGGTCCTACGAGCAGTACTTC

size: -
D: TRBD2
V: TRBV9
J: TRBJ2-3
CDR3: CASSVAGGYADTQYF
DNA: TGTGCCAGCAGCGTAGCGGGAGGTTACGCAGATACGCAGTATTTT

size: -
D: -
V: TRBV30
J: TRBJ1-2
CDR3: CAWAFRANYGYTF
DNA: TGTGCCTGGGCCTTTCGAGCCAACTATGGCTACACCTTC

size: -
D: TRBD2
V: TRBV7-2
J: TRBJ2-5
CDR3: CASSLSSGVVTQYF
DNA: TGTGCCAGCAGCTTATCTAGCGGGGTGGTGACCCAGTACTTC

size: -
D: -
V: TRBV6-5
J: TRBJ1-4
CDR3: CASSQLGGEMKLFF
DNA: TGTGCCAGCAGCCAGCTCGGAGGGGAGATGAAACTGTTTTTT

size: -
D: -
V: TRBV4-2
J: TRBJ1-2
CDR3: CASSQDPTTNYGYTF
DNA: TGTGCCAGCAGCCAAGATCCCACAACTAACTATGGCTACACCTTC

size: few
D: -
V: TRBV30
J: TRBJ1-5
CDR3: CAWSGQGSGQPQHF
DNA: TGTGCCTGGAGTGGCCAGGGGAGTGGCCAGCCCCAGCATTTT

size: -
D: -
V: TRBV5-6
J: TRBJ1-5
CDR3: CASSLNGNFNQPQHF
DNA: TGTGCCAGCAGCTTGAACGGGAATTTCAATCAGCCCCAGCATTTT

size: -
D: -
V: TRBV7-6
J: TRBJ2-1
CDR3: CASSASGQPSNEQFF
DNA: TGTGCCAGCAGCGCCTCTGGACAGCCGAGCAATGAGCAGTTCTTC

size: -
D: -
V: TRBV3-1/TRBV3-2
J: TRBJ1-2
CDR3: CASSRSRAINYGYTF
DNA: TGTGCCAGCAGCCGGAGCAGGGCCATTAACTATGGCTACACCTTC

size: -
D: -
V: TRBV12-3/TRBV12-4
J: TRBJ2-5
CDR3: CASTLGGTQYF
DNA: TGTGCCAGCACCCTAGGGGGGACCCAGTACTTC

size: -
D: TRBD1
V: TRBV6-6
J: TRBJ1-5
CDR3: CASSSRTGSSNQPQHF
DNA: TGTGCCAGCAGTTCCCGGACAGGGTCTAGCAATCAGCCCCAGCATTTT

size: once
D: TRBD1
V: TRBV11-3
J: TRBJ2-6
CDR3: CASSRGQGGSGANVLTF
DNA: TGTGCCAGCAGCCGGGGACAGGGCGGCTCTGGGGCCAACGTCCTGACTTTC

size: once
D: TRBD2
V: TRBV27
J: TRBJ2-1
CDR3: CASSSLAGREQFF
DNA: TGTGCCAGCAGTTCTCTAGCGGGACGGGAGCAGTTCTTC

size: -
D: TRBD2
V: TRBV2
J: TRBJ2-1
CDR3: CASRETSGGYNEQFF
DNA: TGTGCCAGCAGGGAGACTAGCGGGGGGTACAATGAGCAGTTCTTC

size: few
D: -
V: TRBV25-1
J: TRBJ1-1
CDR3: CASSPNSGDNTEAFF
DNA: TGTGCCAGCAGCCCAAACTCAGGGGACAACACTGAAGCTTTCTTT

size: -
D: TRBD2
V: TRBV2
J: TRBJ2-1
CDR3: CASRGLADTYNEQFF
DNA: TGTGCCAGCAGGGGACTAGCGGACACCTACAATGAGCAGTTCTTC

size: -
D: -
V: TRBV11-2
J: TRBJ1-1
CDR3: CASSLRRQGMAFF
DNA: TGTGCCAGCAGCTTAAGGCGCCAGGGTATGGCTTTCTTT

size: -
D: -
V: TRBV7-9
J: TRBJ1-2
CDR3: CASSFGPRSGYTF
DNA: TGTGCCAGCAGCTTCGGCCCGAGGAGCGGCTACACCTTC

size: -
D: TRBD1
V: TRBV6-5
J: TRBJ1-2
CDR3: CASSRRDRGRQGYTF
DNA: TGTGCCAGCAGTCGCAGGGACAGGGGGCGTCAAGGCTACACCTTC

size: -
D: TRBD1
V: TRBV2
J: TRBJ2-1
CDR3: CASGGRGTAANEQFF
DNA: TGTGCCAGCGGAGGCCGTGGGACAGCTGCCAATGAGCAGTTCTTC

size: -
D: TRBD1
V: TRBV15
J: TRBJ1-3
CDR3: CATSRQQGAGNTIYF
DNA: TGTGCCACCAGCAGACAACAGGGGGCTGGAAACACCATATATTTT

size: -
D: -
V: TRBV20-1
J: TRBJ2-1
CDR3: CSRGYYNEQFF
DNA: TGCAGTAGGGGGTACTACAATGAGCAGTTCTTC

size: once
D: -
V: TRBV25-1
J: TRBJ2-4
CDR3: CASSRTGVDIQYF
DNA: TGTGCCAGCAGTCGTACGGGGGTTGACATTCAGTACTTC

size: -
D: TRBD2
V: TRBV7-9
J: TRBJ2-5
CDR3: CASRLAGEETQYF
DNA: TGTGCCAGCCGACTAGCGGGGGAAGAGACCCAGTACTTC

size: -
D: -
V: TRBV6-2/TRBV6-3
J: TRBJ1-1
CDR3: CASSSGYYTEAFF
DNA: TGTGCCAGCAGTTCAGGGTATTACACTGAAGCTTTCTTT

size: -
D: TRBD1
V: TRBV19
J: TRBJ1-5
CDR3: CASSGMTGGYNQPQHF
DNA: TGTGCCAGTAGTGGTATGACAGGGGGGTACAATCAGCCCCAGCATTTT

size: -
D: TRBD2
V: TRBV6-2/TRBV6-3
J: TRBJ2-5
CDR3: CASSPTSVQETQYF
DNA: TGTGCCAGCAGCCCAACTAGCGTCCAAGAGACCCAGTACTTC

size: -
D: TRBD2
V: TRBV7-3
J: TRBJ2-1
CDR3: CASSLLAGGSYNEQFF
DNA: TGTGCCAGCAGCTTACTAGCGGGGGGCTCCTACAATGAGCAGTTCTTC

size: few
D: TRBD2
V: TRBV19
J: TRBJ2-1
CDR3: CASSHPSGAYNEQFF
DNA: TGTGCCAGTAGCCATCCTAGCGGGGCCTACAATGAGCAGTTCTTC

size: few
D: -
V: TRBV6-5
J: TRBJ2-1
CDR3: CASRREAGMNNEQFF
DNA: TGTGCCAGCAGGAGGGAGGCGGGTATGAACAATGAGCAGTTCTTC

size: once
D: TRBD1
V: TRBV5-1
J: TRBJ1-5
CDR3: CASSSQGGQPQHF
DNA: TGCGCCAGCAGCTCCCAGGGGGGACAGCCCCAGCATTTT

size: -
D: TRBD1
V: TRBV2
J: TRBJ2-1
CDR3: CASSIQWTGSEQFF
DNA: TGTGCCAGCAGTATCCAGTGGACAGGCAGCGAGCAGTTCTTC

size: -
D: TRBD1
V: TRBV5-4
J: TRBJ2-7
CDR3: CASSHPGQTYEQYF
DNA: TGTGCCAGCAGTCACCCGGGACAGACCTACGAGCAGTACTTC